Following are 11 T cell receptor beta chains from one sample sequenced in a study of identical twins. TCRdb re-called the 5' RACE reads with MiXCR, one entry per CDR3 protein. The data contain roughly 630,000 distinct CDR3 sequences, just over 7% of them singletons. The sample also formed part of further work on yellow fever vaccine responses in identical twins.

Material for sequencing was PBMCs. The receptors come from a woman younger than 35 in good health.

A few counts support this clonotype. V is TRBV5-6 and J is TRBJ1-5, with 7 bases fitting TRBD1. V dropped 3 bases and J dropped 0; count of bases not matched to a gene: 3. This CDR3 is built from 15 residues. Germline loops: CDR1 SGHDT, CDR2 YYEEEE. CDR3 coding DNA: TGTGCCAGCAGCTCACAGGGGTATAGCAATCAGCCCCAGCATTTT. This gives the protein CASSSQGYSNQPQHF.

CDR3 in amino acids: CASSRPGGNTEAFF. DNA for the CDR3: TGCGCCAGCAGCCGCCCTGGGGGGAACACTGAAGCTTTCTTT. The rearrangement uses TRBV4-1 and TRBJ1-1; D possibly corresponds to TRBD1 (5 bases). The V end was cut by 4 bases, the J end by 1 base, with 10 bases between. There are 14 residues in the CDR3. CDR1 MGHRA and CDR2 YSYEKL come from the germline V gene.

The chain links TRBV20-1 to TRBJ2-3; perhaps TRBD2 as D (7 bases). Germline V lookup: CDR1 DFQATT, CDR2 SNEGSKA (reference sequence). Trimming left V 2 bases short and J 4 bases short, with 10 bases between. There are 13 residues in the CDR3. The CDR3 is CSARRGGADTQYF. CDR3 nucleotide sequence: TGCAGTGCTAGAAGGGGGGGGGCAGATACGCAGTATTTT.

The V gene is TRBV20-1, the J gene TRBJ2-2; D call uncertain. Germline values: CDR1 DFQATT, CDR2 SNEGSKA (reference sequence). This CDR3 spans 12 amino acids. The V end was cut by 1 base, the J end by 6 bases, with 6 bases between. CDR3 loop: CSARGGPGELFF. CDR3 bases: TGCAGTGCTAGAGGTGGCCCCGGGGAGCTGTTTTTT.

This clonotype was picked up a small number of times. The CDR3 here is CASSLSGGTSGRASYNEQFF. The CDR3, as DNA: TGTGCCAGCAGCTTAAGCGGTGGGACTAGCGGGAGGGCGTCGTACAATGAGCAGTTCTTC. The V call is TRBV11-1, the J call TRBJ2-1; 16 bases align to TRBD2. This CDR3 is built from 20 residues. Trimming cost V 2 bases and J 4 bases; bases outside gene matches: 11. Germline lookup yields CDR1 SGHAT and CDR2 FQDESV (reference sequence).

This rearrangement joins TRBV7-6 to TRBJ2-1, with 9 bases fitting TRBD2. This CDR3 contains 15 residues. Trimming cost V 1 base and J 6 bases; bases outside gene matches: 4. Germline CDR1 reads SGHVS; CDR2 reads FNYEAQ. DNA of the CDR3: TGTGCCAGCAGCTTAGTGGGCGGGAGGGCCAATGAGCAGTTCTTC. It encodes CASSLVGGRANEQFF. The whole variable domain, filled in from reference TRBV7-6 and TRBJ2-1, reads GAGVSQSPRYKVTKRGQDVALRCDPISGHVSLYWYRQALGQGPEFLTYFNYEAQQDKSGLPNDRFSAERPEGSISTLTIQRTEQRDSAMYRCASSLVGGRANEQFFGPGTRLTVL.

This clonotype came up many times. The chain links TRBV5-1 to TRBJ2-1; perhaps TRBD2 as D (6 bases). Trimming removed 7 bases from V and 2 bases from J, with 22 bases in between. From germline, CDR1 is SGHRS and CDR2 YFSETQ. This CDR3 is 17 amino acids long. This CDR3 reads CASSPGGGAVAYNEQFF. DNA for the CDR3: TGCGCCAGCTCCCCCGGAGGAGGGGCTGTCGCCTACAATGAGCAGTTCTTC.

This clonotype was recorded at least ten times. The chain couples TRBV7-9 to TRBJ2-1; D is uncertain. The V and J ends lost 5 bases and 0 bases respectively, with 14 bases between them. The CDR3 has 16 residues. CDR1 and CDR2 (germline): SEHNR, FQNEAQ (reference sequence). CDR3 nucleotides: TGTGCCAGCAGCCAAAGGGCTAGGAGCTCCTACAATGAGCAGTTCTTC. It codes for CASSQRARSSYNEQFF. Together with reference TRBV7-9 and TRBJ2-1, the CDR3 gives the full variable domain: DTGVSQNPRHKITKRGQNVTFRCDPISEHNRLYWYRQTLGQGPEFLTYFQNEAQLEKSRLLSDRFSAERPKGSFSTLEIQRTEQGDSAMYLCASSQRARSSYNEQFFGPGTRLTVL.

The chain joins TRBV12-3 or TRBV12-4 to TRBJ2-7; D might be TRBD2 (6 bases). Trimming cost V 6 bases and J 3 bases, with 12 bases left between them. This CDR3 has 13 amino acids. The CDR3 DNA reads TGTGCCAGCAGCCTGGGACTGGACTACGAGCAGTACGTC. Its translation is CASSLGLDYEQYV.

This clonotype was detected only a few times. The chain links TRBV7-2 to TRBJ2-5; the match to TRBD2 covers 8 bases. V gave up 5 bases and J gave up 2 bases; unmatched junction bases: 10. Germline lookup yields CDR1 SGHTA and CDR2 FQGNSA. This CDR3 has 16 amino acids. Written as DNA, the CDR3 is TGTGCCAGCAGCGCGGCAGCGGGGGAAATACAAGAGACCCAGTACTTC. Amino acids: CASSAAAGEIQETQYF.

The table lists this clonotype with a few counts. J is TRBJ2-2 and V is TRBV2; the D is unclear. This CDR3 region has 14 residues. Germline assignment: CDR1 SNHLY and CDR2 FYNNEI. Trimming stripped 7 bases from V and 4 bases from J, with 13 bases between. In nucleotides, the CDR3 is TGTGCCAGCAAGAGGACCTCGGGCACCGGGGAGCTGTTTTTT. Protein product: CASKRTSGTGELFF.